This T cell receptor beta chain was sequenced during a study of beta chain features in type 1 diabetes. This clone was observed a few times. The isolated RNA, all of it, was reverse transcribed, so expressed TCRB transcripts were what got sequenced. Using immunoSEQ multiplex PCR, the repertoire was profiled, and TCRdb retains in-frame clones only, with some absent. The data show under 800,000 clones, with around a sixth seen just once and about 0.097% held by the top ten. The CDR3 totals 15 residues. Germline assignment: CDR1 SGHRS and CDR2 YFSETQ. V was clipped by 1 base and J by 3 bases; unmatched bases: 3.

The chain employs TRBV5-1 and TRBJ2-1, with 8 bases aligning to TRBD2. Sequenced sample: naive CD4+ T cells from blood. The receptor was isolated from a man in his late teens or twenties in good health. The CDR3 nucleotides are TGCGCCAGCAGCTTGACTAGCGGAGTCTACAATGAGCAGTTCTTC. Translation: CASSLTSGVYNEQFF.